This T cell receptor beta chain is from a study of blood T cell repertoires in COVID-19. Study context: Donors in the United States, Italy and Spain gave samples during acute or convalescent COVID-19. Sources were T cells, B-cell-depleted T cells, or PBMCs; the material itself was cDNA or gDNA.

In terms of age and location, participants ranged from roughly 18 to 90 years and lived in under 30 US areas. The CDR3 is made up of 15 amino acids. V dropped 6 bases and J dropped 0; count of bases not matched to a gene: 4. CDR1 MNHEY and CDR2 SVGAGI come from the germline V gene. Original processing methods: Reference gene primer amplification yielded estimated nucleated cell counts. The table came from immunoSEQ multiplex PCR; TCRdb's copy has only in-frame clones and leaves some out. Clonal size and the V and J genes are those of that table, whereas D and trimming came from the DNA. The profile covers 300,000 to 400,000 clones, with 80% to 90% appearing a single time and around 1% taken by the ten largest.

This TCR was sampled from a man aged 18 to 29 who had recovered from COVID-19. This rearrangement joins TRBV6-5 to TRBJ2-7; the match to TRBD1 covers 11 bases. Material: PBMCs or T cells enriched from blood (not recorded which). The CDR3 loop reads CASRGQGDSSYEQYF. For the CDR3, the DNA is TGTGCCAGCAGGGGACAGGGGGACAGCTCCTACGAGCAGTACTTC.